This T cell receptor beta chain was identified in a study of tumor-infiltrating lymphocytes in primary liver carcinoma. Looking at the study overall: Stage T1-T3 N0M0 tumors measured 4.2 to 10 cm at most. Regarding the study as a whole: Tumors significantly exceeded blood in top-250-clone fraction (p = 0.039). In tumor-adjacent and tumor-blood pairs, overlap was lower than in tumor region pairs.

DNA and RNA were both co-extracted from approximately 22-30 mg of bulk tissue that had not been sorted. Patients in the cohort were treatment-naive and living with chronic HBV infection. The CDR3 sequence is 14 residues long. Germline-derived CDR1 and CDR2 are MNHNS and SASEGT. The investigators made TCR beta cDNA from approximately 500 ng total RNA, using a constant-region primer. Slightly modified ARM-PCR with three nested multiplex PCR rounds yielded TCR beta libraries. Both of the initial two PCR rounds ran for 10 cycles and employed TRBV1-TRBV30 forward primers alongside a C-beta reverse primer. TCRdb re-called the multiplex PCR reads with MiXCR, one entry per CDR3 protein. The sample records more than 100,000 distinct CDR3 sequences, less than 75% being singletons. Comment on this clonotype: The antigen is unknown. A read error may account for a junction end that differs from germline.

Sequencing was performed on tumor-adjacent normal liver tissue. This clonotype originated in a woman aged 60-75 years with primary liver carcinoma and hepatitis B virus infection. This chain uses TRBV6-1 with TRBJ1-2, with a weak D call TRBD1 (5 bases). The CDR3 nucleotides read TGTGCTAGCAGTGAAAATGGGGCGGGTGATGGCTACACCTTC. It translates to CASSENGAGDGYTF.